The 27 T cell receptor beta chains reported below all come from one sample, sequenced in a study of blood T cell repertoires in COVID-19. TCRdb keeps only in-frame clones here, not all; method: immunoSEQ multiplex PCR. The table has under 200,000 clones, approximately 83% seen once. Sequencing was performed on peripheral blood. These TCRs come from a human donor in a cohort sampled during active COVID-19.

The chain combines TRBV5-5 with TRBJ1-6, with TRBD1 matching over 8 bases. Germline CDR1 and CDR2: SGHKS and YYEKEE (reference sequence). V lost 2 bases and J lost 3; bases outside the gene matches: 1. This CDR3 is built from 15 residues. The CDR3 coding sequence is TGTGCCAGCAGCTTAGACAGGGGCTATAATTCACCCCTCCACTTT. Translated, it gives CASSLDRGYNSPLHF.

V is TRBV4-1 and J is TRBJ1-4; D is perhaps TRBD1 (6 bases). V lost 1 base, J lost 8 bases, and 11 bases lay in between. CDR3 size: 14 residues. Germline V gene data show CDR1 as MGHRA and CDR2 as YSYEKL. The CDR3 DNA sequence: TGCGCCAGCAGCCAAGGACAGGTTGGGGAAAAACTGTTTTTT. Translated, it gives CASSQGQVGEKLFF.

The gene calls are TRBV6-5 and TRBJ1-3; D is perhaps TRBD1 (6 bases). The CDR3 loop spans 15 amino acids. From germline, CDR1 is MNHEY and CDR2 SVGAGI. The germline V and J ends were trimmed by 4 bases and 4 bases, with 14 bases remaining between them. CDR3 nucleotides: TGTGCCAGCAGTTTAGGGGGAACGGTGGGAAACACCATATATTTT. Translating it yields CASSLGGTVGNTIYF.

This chain connects TRBV29-1 to TRBJ2-1, with 8 bases aligning to TRBD2. The germline CDR1 and CDR2 sequences are SQVTM and ANQGSEA. The length of the CDR3 is 12 residues. Here the CDR3 reads CASVRGANEQFF. DNA for the CDR3: TGCGCGTCGGTGCGGGGGGCCAATGAGCAGTTCTTC.

This clone was seen only once. This chain connects TRBV11-2 to TRBJ2-3, with 12 bases lining up with TRBD2. The V gene end was trimmed by 5 bases and the J gene end by 5 bases; junction bases not matched to a gene: 5. Germline-derived CDR1 and CDR2 are SGHAT and FQNNGV. The CDR3 has 15 residues. The CDR3 loop is CASSTLAGGVDTQYF. DNA of the CDR3: TGTGCCAGCAGCACGCTAGCGGGGGGGGTAGATACGCAGTATTTT.

The genes are TRBV7-9 and TRBJ2-3; 8 bases are a match to TRBD2. The CDR3 has 14 amino acids. Germline CDR1 is SEHNR and CDR2 is FQNEAQ (reference sequence). The CDR3 DNA reads as TGTGGTACGACCCGGGAGGGTTCCACAGATACGCAGTATTTT. Its protein is CGTTREGSTDTQYF.

The chain links TRBV28 to TRBJ2-3, with TRBD1 identical over 7 bases. The V gene end was trimmed by 4 bases and the J gene end by 0 bases; junction bases not matched to a gene: 1. Germline values: CDR1 MDHEN, CDR2 SYDVKM. This CDR3 contains 14 residues. The CDR3 DNA follows: TGTGCCAGCAGTTACAGGGGCAGCACAGATACGCAGTATTTT. Encoded protein: CASSYRGSTDTQYF.

The chain joins TRBV6-1 to TRBJ2-1, with D perhaps TRBD2 (5 bases). The CDR3 sequence is 16 residues long. From germline, CDR1 is MNHNS and CDR2 SASEGT. Trimming took off 0 bases at V and 4 bases at J, with 13 bases between the two ends. The CDR3 DNA sequence: TGTGCCAGCAGTGAAGCGGGAGCGGTTCGTTACAATGAGCAGTTCTTC. It is translated as CASSEAGAVRYNEQFF.

This clone was detected only a few times. This sequence joins TRBV4-1 and TRBJ2-7; 14 nucleotides align to TRBD2. The CDR3 is 16 amino acids. CDR1 MGHRA and CDR2 YSYEKL come from the germline V gene. The trim removed 1 base at V and 3 bases at J, leaving 2 bases unmatched. CDR3 nucleotide sequence: TGCGCCAGCAGCCAAGCAGGGACTAGCGGGAGCTACGAGCAGTACTTC. This gives the protein CASSQAGTSGSYEQYF.

The V call is TRBV6-5, the J call TRBJ1-2, with unresolved D. CDR1 MNHEY and CDR2 SVGAGI come from the germline V gene. V was cut by 6 bases and J by 3 bases, with 8 bases left in between. The CDR3 contains 12 residues. The CDR3 here is CASSQAYYGYTF. The CDR3 coding sequence is TGTGCCAGCAGCCAGGCTTACTATGGCTACACCTTC.

This chain uses TRBV15 with TRBJ2-7, with 7 bases identical to TRBD1. J was trimmed by 7 bases and V by 5 bases; bases with no gene match: 8. The CDR3 is 13 amino acids. Germline V lookup: CDR1 LNHNV, CDR2 YYDKDF (reference sequence). The CDR3 nucleotides are TGTGCCACCAGCGGAAGCACAGGGGTTGAGCAGTACTTC. Translation gives CATSGSTGVEQYF.

V usage is TRBV28 and J usage is TRBJ1-2; D gene ambiguous. The CDR3 has 14 residues. Germline V lookup: CDR1 MDHEN, CDR2 SYDVKM. Deletions cut 4 bases from V and 5 bases from J, with 14 bases between. The CDR3 reads CASSSGAARYGYTF. In DNA form, the CDR3 reads TGTGCCAGCAGTTCCGGTGCAGCGAGATATGGCTACACCTTC.

The rearrangement links TRBV6-2 or TRBV6-3 to TRBJ2-7, with 7 nucleotides matching TRBD1. Germline V gene data show CDR1 as MNHEY and CDR2 as SVGEGT. This CDR3 has 13 amino acids. Trimming at V came to 6 bases and at J to 4 bases, leaving 6 bases not matched to a gene. CDR3 amino acids: CASSTTGLYEQYF. The CDR3 DNA reads as TGTGCCAGCAGCACGACAGGGCTTTACGAGCAGTACTTC.

This clone was seen a handful of times. The V call is TRBV19, the J call TRBJ2-7; 11 bases fit TRBD1. The V gene end was trimmed by 3 bases and the J gene end by 7 bases; junction bases not matched to a gene: 5. Germline V CDR1 and CDR2: LNHDA, SQIVND (reference sequence). The CDR3 is 14 amino acids. For the CDR3, the DNA is TGTGCCAGTAGTATCCGGACAGGGGGCGGGGAGCAGTACTTC. It codes for CASSIRTGGGEQYF.

V usage is TRBV18 and J usage is TRBJ2-5; a weak D match, TRBD2 (5 bases). CDR3 length: 14 amino acids. Germline CDR1 reads KGHSH; CDR2 reads LQKENI. V was shortened by 4 bases and J by 0 bases, with 9 bases between the two germline ends. This chain's CDR3 is CASSQTTYQETQYF. The CDR3, as DNA: TGTGCCAGCTCACAGACTACGTACCAAGAGACCCAGTACTTC.

The CDR3 here is CASSVGQHYSNQPQHF. The CDR3 region has the DNA TGTGCCAGTAGTGTGGGACAGCACTATAGCAATCAGCCCCAGCATTTT. The chain carries TRBV19 and TRBJ1-5; 7 positions match TRBD1. This CDR3 has 16 residues. Germline CDR1 is LNHDA and CDR2 is SQIVND (reference sequence). V was pared by 5 bases and J by 0 bases, with 7 bases of the junction left unmatched.

This sequence joins TRBV5-6 and TRBJ2-7, with 7 bases identical to TRBD2. This CDR3 region has 16 residues. Trimming cost V 3 bases and J 2 bases; bases outside gene matches: 11. The germline gives CDR1 SGHDT, CDR2 YYEEEE. The CDR3 DNA reads as TGTGCCAGCAGCTCCCGAACCGGACTAGTCCCCTACGAGCAGTACTTC. Translated, it gives CASSSRTGLVPYEQYF.

The chain employs TRBV5-1 and TRBJ2-5, with 14 bases matching TRBD2. Trimming cost V 4 bases and J 13 bases; bases outside gene matches: 18. Germline V gives CDR1 SGHRS, CDR2 YFSETQ. This CDR3 region has 17 residues. The CDR3: CASSRTGGRGLAGAGYF. In nucleotides, the CDR3 is TGCGCCAGCAGCCGGACAGGGGGCCGGGGACTAGCGGGAGCTGGGTACTTC.

The chain employs TRBV27 and TRBJ2-1; 7 bases are shared with TRBD2. Germline loops: CDR1 MNHEY, CDR2 SMNVEV (reference sequence). Trimming cost V 5 bases and J 4 bases; bases outside gene matches: 8. This CDR3 has 15 amino acids. CDR3 residues: CASSDTSVVYNEQFF. The CDR3 bases are TGTGCCAGCAGTGACACTAGCGTTGTTTACAATGAGCAGTTCTTC.

The chain carries TRBV9 and TRBJ2-7; 9 nucleotides match TRBD2. CDR3 size: 14 residues. V lost 4 bases and J lost 6; bases outside the gene matches: 8. Germline CDR1 reads SGDLS; CDR2 reads YYNGEE. The CDR3 coding sequence is TGTGCCAGCAGCCCCCGGGTAGCGGGGGTCGAGCAGTACTTC. This encodes CASSPRVAGVEQYF.

This clone was picked up a small number of times. Other DNA sequences in this specimen translate into the identical CDR3. This chain connects TRBV19 to TRBJ2-7; 8 bases map to TRBD1. CDR1 LNHDA and CDR2 SQIVND come from the germline V gene (reference sequence). CDR3 length: 13 residues. Germline trimming cut 5 bases from V and 3 bases from J; bases unmatched to any gene: 3. The CDR3 sequence is CASSPGGFYEQYF. In nucleotides, the CDR3 is TGTGCCAGTAGTCCAGGGGGCTTCTACGAGCAGTACTTC.

This chain joins TRBV3-1 (or the pseudogene TRBV3-2) and TRBJ2-5, with 11 positions matching TRBD2. Per germline, CDR1 LGHDT and CDR2 YNNKEL (reference sequence). The CDR3 is made up of 16 amino acids. V shed 0 bases and J 1 base; nucleotides not matched to a gene: 1. CDR3 sequence reads: CASSQEGTSGQETQYF. As DNA, the CDR3 is TGTGCCAGCAGCCAAGAAGGGACTAGCGGCCAAGAGACCCAGTACTTC.

The rearrangement uses TRBV5-1 and TRBJ2-7, with TRBD2 matching over 11 bases. Germline loops: CDR1 SGHRS, CDR2 YFSETQ. The V segment lost 3 bases and the J segment 6 bases; nucleotides outside the gene matches: 8. The CDR3 spans 15 residues. Here the CDR3 reads CASSSAGLAGGEQYF. In DNA form, the CDR3 reads TGCGCCAGCAGCTCGGCGGGGCTAGCGGGAGGCGAGCAGTACTTC. Drawing the rest from reference TRBV5-1 and TRBJ2-7, the complete variable domain is KAGVTQTPRYLIKTRGQQVTLSCSPISGHRSVSWYQQTPGQGLQFLFEYFSETQRNKGNFPGRFSGRQFSNSRSEMNVSTLELGDSALYLCASSSAGLAGGEQYFGPGTRLTVT.

The V and J genes are TRBV6-5 and TRBJ2-7; D call uncertain. Germline CDR1 MNHEY, CDR2 SVGAGI. V lost 6 bases to trimming and J lost 0 bases, with 15 bases between them. The CDR3 contains 15 residues. The CDR3 spells CASSLVASGSYEQYF. CDR3 DNA sequence: TGTGCCAGCAGCCTAGTGGCATCGGGCTCCTACGAGCAGTACTTC.

The rearrangement links TRBV19 to TRBJ2-7; 8 bases fit TRBD1. Germline values: CDR1 LNHDA, CDR2 SQIVND (reference sequence). The CDR3 is 15 residues long. With V trimmed by 4 bases and J by 2 bases, 7 bases remained unmatched. This CDR3 reads CASSTRDRNTYEQYF. In DNA form, the CDR3 reads TGTGCCAGTAGTACACGGGACAGGAACACCTACGAGCAGTACTTC.

The J gene is TRBJ2-1, the V gene TRBV7-2; 11 bases line up with TRBD2. V lost 5 bases and J lost 6; bases outside the gene matches: 6. The CDR3 is 15 amino acids. CDR1 is SGHTA, CDR2 FQGNSA, per germline. The chain's CDR3 is CASSPLAGGPNEQFF. In nucleotides, the CDR3 is TGTGCCAGCAGCCCCTTAGCGGGGGGGCCCAATGAGCAGTTCTTC.

V gene TRBV10-3 combines with J gene TRBJ1-2; 9 bases match TRBD1. Per germline, CDR1 ENHRY and CDR2 SYGVKD. The CDR3 totals 13 residues. V lost 2 bases and J lost 8; bases outside the gene matches: 3. CDR3 nucleotides: TGTGCCATCAGTGAGGGGACAGGGCTGGGCTACACCTTC. It yields the protein CAISEGTGLGYTF.